This TCR beta chain was sequenced during a study of blood T cells in healthy people across ages. This clonotype has a handful of counts. V was trimmed by 5 bases and J by 3 bases, leaving 16 bases between them. CDR1 and CDR2 from the germline V gene are SGHVS and FNYEAQ. The CDR3 consists of 15 residues. In terms of origin and age, donors were healthy Caucasian individuals from Russia aged about 6 to 90. The use of a sample-barcoded 5' primer and a J-beta primer mix characterized a second PCR of roughly 7 to 11 cycles. TCRdb re-called the 5' RACE reads with MiXCR, one entry per CDR3 protein. The sample shows hundreds of thousands of distinct CDR3 sequences, 20% to 30% of them seen only once. These data also featured in a second study, about T cells of mothers and their children. From that second work: M1S, a second-PCR primer, added sample barcodes and 2-4 random nucleotides.

The clonotype comes from a boy aged 10-17 years in good health. V and J are TRBV7-6 and TRBJ1-1, with D unclear. The source material was blood. The CDR3 coding sequence is TGTGCCAGCAGCCCAATACTAGGACCTTACACTGAAGCTTTCTTT. Translating it yields CASSPILGPYTEAFF.